What follows is one T cell receptor (beta chain) and its context. Each CDR3 protein gets one entry after TCRdb re-called the RT-PCR reads with MiXCR. The sample lists about 680,000 distinct CDR3 sequences; 12% to 15% were seen once. The CDR3 runs 13 residues. V lost 4 bases to trimming and J lost 7 bases, with 11 bases between them. CDR1 and CDR2 (germline): MNHEY, SVGEGT. The TCR originated in a female donor in good health, serving as a healthy control. Sequencing used memory CD4+ T cells from blood. The chain recombines TRBV6-2 or TRBV6-3 with TRBJ2-1; D possibly corresponds to TRBD1 (6 bases). The CDR3 DNA sequence: TGTGCCAGCAGTTTAGTACAGGGAAATGAGCAGTTCTTC. Translated: CASSLVQGNEQFF.